The next 12 T cell receptor beta chains were all read from a single sample in a study of T cells in Graves' hyperthyroidism and ophthalmopathy. TCR beta CDR3 sequences were amplified from RNA transcripts. The primer set for the first-round RT-PCR of the TCR CDR3 was HTBI. Using its own MiXCR run on the multiplex PCR reads, TCRdb lists one record per CDR3 protein. The sample lists 600,000 to 900,000 distinct CDR3 sequences; over 15% were seen once. The specimen sequenced was blood. The receptors were sampled from a man aged 18 to 30 with Graves' hyperthyroidism.

This clonotype occurred a few times. The V call is TRBV29-1, the J call TRBJ1-2, with D possibly TRBD1 on 5 matching bases. CDR1 and CDR2 (germline): SQVTM, ANQGSEA. V lost 7 bases to trimming and J lost 3 bases, with 9 bases between them. The CDR3 is 11 amino acids. CDR3: CSAETDYGYTF. In nucleotides, the CDR3 is TGCAGCGCTGAGACAGACTATGGCTACACCTTC.

This clonotype was picked up many times. J is TRBJ2-7 and V is TRBV6-2 or TRBV6-3; 11 bases line up with TRBD2. With 4 bases clipped from V and 0 bases from J, the junction kept 8 bases outside the gene matches. The CDR3 has 17 amino acids. CDR1 MNHEY and CDR2 SVGEGT come from the germline V gene. This CDR3 reads CASSFNPGLADSYEQYF. The DNA of the CDR3 is TGTGCCAGCAGTTTTAATCCGGGACTAGCGGACTCCTACGAGCAGTACTTC.

This clonotype has ten or more counts. The V gene is TRBV28, the J gene TRBJ2-3; D might be TRBD1 or TRBD2, each matching 5 bases. Trimming shortened V by 6 bases and J by 4 bases, and 20 bases separated the two germline ends. The germline V gene has CDR1 MDHEN and CDR2 SYDVKM. CDR3 length equals 16 residues. This CDR3 is CASSPGVGGRADTQYF. In DNA form, the CDR3 reads TGTGCCAGCAGCCCAGGCGTTGGGGGTCGGGCAGATACGCAGTATTTT.

This clonotype was counted many times. This chain connects TRBV11-2 to TRBJ2-7; 12 bases agree with TRBD2. The germline V gene has CDR1 SGHAT and CDR2 FQNNGV. This CDR3 is built from 15 residues. V lost 3 bases and J lost 2; bases outside the gene matches: 2. DNA of the CDR3: TGTGCCAGCAGCTTCCGGACTAGCGGGGCCTACGAGCAGTACTTC. Translation gives CASSFRTSGAYEQYF.

This clonotype was counted between two and nine times. The chain links TRBV24-1 to TRBJ2-7; D uncertain. The V end lost 7 bases, the J end lost 5 bases, and 8 bases lay between the germline ends. CDR3 length equals 11 residues. CDR1 is KGHDR and CDR2 is SFDVKD in the germline V gene. DNA of the CDR3: TGTGCCACCAGCGACCTGGACGAGCAGTACTTC. Translated, it gives CATSDLDEQYF.

CDR3: CASSPLAFYGYTF. The CDR3 region has the DNA TGTGCCAGCAGCCCTCTTGCCTTCTATGGCTACACCTTC. The V call is TRBV6-1, the J call TRBJ1-2; D is unclear. The CDR3 is 13 residues long. V dropped 6 bases and J dropped 4 bases, with 12 bases sitting between them. Germline CDR1 reads MNHNS; CDR2 reads SASEGT.

This clonotype has a count of ten or more. J is TRBJ2-7 and V is TRBV28, with unresolved D. V was pared by 6 bases and J by 0 bases, with 12 bases between. CDR3 size: 14 residues. Per the germline V gene, CDR1 is MDHEN and CDR2 is SYDVKM. CDR3 DNA: TGTGCCAGCAGCCGACCGGACGGCTCCTACGAGCAGTACTTC. As protein: CASSRPDGSYEQYF.

This chain uses TRBV19 with TRBJ2-6; TRBD1 might be the D (5 bases). The germline CDR1 and CDR2 sequences are LNHDA and SQIVND (reference sequence). Between the trimmed V and J ends, which lost 6 bases and 1 base, there was a span of 10 bases. CDR3 size: 15 residues. The CDR3 reads CASSRVGSGANVLTF. DNA for the CDR3: TGTGCCAGTAGCAGGGTCGGGTCTGGGGCCAACGTCCTGACTTTC.

This clonotype showed up many times. The rearrangement joins TRBV7-8 to TRBJ2-1; D is unresolved. Trimming took 2 bases from V and 10 from J, leaving 6 bases between them. Germline-derived CDR1 and CDR2 are SGHVS and FQNEAQ. The CDR3 totals 11 residues. The CDR3 coding sequence is TGTGCCAGCAGCTTATATGGAGAGCAGTTCTTC. Its translation is CASSLYGEQFF.

The chain is built from TRBV6-1 and TRBJ2-6; 7 bases agree with TRBD1. Trimming removed 7 bases from V and 0 bases from J; junction bases left unmatched: 12. This CDR3 is built from 18 residues. Germline V gives CDR1 MNHNS, CDR2 SASEGT. The CDR3 nucleotides are TGTGCCAGCACCCCGAGGACAGGTCCGAGCTCTGGGGCCAACGTCCTGACTTTC. The encoded protein is CASTPRTGPSSGANVLTF.

The V gene is TRBV11-2, the J gene TRBJ2-5, with 7 bases fitting TRBD2. The CDR3 has 17 amino acids. After removal of 5 bases from V and 2 bases from J, the junction contained 14 bases not matched to a gene. The V gene's germline CDR1 is SGHAT and CDR2 FQNNGV. The CDR3 protein is CASSPHLPLADQETQYF. CDR3 bases: TGTGCCAGCAGCCCCCACCTTCCCCTAGCGGATCAAGAGACCCAGTACTTC.

The sample holds one count of this clonotype. One base away lies a much larger clone, so this may be a sequencing read error. J is TRBJ1-1 and V is TRBV10-3; D unresolved. This CDR3 spans 15 amino acids. Germline V gene lookup returns CDR1 ENHRY and CDR2 SYGVKD. As DNA, the CDR3 is TGTGCCACCAGTGATCCAGGTCTAGAGAACACTGAAGCTTTCTTT. Translation: CATSDPGLENTEAFF.